This passage covers 10 T cell receptor beta chains from one sample sequenced in a study of blood T cell repertoires in COVID-19. Sequenced by immunoSEQ multiplex PCR; TCRdb stores in-frame clones only, minus some. The data hold 250,000 or so clones, with 70% to 90% observed a single time. Sequenced: peripheral blood. These receptors came from an elderly man with acute or convalescent COVID-19.

This chain links TRBV7-6 with TRBJ1-4; 7 nucleotides match TRBD1. V was clipped by 3 bases and J by 8 bases; unmatched bases: 9. CDR1 SGHVS and CDR2 FNYEAQ come from the germline V gene. The CDR3 runs to 15 residues. The CDR3 nucleotides read TGTGCCAGCAGCTTCGACAGGGCATTGGGAGAAAAACTGTTTTTT. This gives the protein CASSFDRALGEKLFF.

The rearrangement uses TRBV9 and TRBJ2-2, with 7 positions matching TRBD1. Germline CDR1 SGDLS, CDR2 YYNGEE. This CDR3 has 15 amino acids. The J segment lost 4 bases and the V segment lost 4 bases, leaving 7 bases of the junction unmatched. The CDR3 bases are TGTGCCAGCAGCTTCACAGGGGATCCCACCGGGGAGCTGTTTTTT. Encoded protein: CASSFTGDPTGELFF.

This chain joins TRBV5-5 and TRBJ2-1; D call uncertain. The germline gives CDR1 SGHKS, CDR2 YYEKEE (reference sequence). There are 13 residues in the CDR3. With 4 bases removed from V and 5 bases from J, the gap between germline ends came to 10 bases. The DNA of the CDR3 is TGTGCCAGCAGCCCCCGCTACGACAATGAGCAGTTCTTC. It specifies CASSPRYDNEQFF. The entire variable domain, with the rest obtained from reference TRBV5-5 and TRBJ2-1, is as follows: DAGVTQSPTHLIKTRGQQVTLRCSPISGHKSVSWYQQVLGQGPQFIFQYYEKEERGRGNFPDRFSARQFPNYSSELNVNALLLGDSALYLCASSPRYDNEQFFGPGTRLTVL.

The V call is TRBV11-2, the J call TRBJ2-3; a possible D gene is TRBD2 (6 bases). Germline CDR1 reads SGHAT; CDR2 reads FQNNGV. Trimming pared 3 bases from V and 4 bases from J, leaving 20 bases between. The CDR3 is made up of 17 amino acids. CDR3 residues: CASSLGVISGDSDTQYF. The CDR3 region has the DNA TGTGCCAGCAGCTTGGGGGTTATTTCGGGGGACTCAGATACGCAGTATTTT.

The genes are TRBV18 and TRBJ2-1; the match to TRBD1 covers 12 bases. The CDR3 contains 17 residues. With V trimmed by 5 bases and J by 6 bases, 11 bases remained unmatched. In germline, CDR1 is KGHSH, CDR2 LQKENI. The CDR3 here is CASSTTGQGASINEQFF. DNA for the CDR3: TGTGCCAGCTCAACGACGGGACAGGGGGCCTCTATCAATGAGCAGTTCTTC.

The chain links TRBV29-1 to TRBJ2-7; 7 bases fit TRBD1. CDR1 SQVTM and CDR2 ANQGSEA come from the germline V gene. The CDR3 spans 12 residues. V lost 4 bases and J lost 3; bases outside the gene matches: 3. The CDR3 sequence is CSVGAGGYEQYF. CDR3 sequence (DNA): TGCAGCGTTGGAGCAGGGGGCTACGAGCAGTACTTC.

The chain employs TRBV7-3 and TRBJ2-2; 7 bases align to TRBD1. The CDR3 has 17 residues. Germline V gene lookup returns CDR1 SGHTA and CDR2 FQGTGA. Losses at the gene ends were 0 bases for V and 0 bases for J; bases not matched to a gene: 4. The CDR3 DNA sequence: TGTGCCAGCAGCTTAACGGGCCAGGGGGCGAACACCGGGGAGCTGTTTTTT. Its translation is CASSLTGQGANTGELFF.

The chain recombines TRBV5-4 with TRBJ1-2, with 8 bases identical to TRBD1. This CDR3 has 15 amino acids. Trimming removed 3 bases from V and 5 bases from J; junction bases left unmatched: 9. Germline loops: CDR1 SGHNT, CDR2 YYREEE (reference sequence). The DNA of the CDR3 is TGTGCCAGCAGCTCTAACAGGGGGAGCTTATATGGCTACACCTTC. This gives the protein CASSSNRGSLYGYTF.

The rearrangement joins TRBV27 to TRBJ1-1, with TRBD1 as a possible D gene (6 bases). Trimming cost V 2 bases and J 0 bases, with 16 bases left between them. In germline, CDR1 is MNHEY, CDR2 SMNVEV (reference sequence). The CDR3 contains 17 residues. The CDR3: CASSLEKPGVMNTEAFF. The CDR3 nucleotides read TGTGCCAGCAGTTTAGAAAAGCCAGGGGTAATGAACACTGAAGCTTTCTTT.

The chain recombines TRBV7-3 with TRBJ1-2, with a tentative D call TRBD1 (6 bases). CDR1 SGHTA and CDR2 FQGTGA come from the germline V gene. This CDR3 spans 16 amino acids. V was pared by 2 bases and J by 7 bases, with 20 bases between. CDR3 DNA: TGTGCCAGCAGCTTACGTCGAGGGGCAGGGGCCAGTGGCTACACCTTC. It translates to CASSLRRGAGASGYTF.